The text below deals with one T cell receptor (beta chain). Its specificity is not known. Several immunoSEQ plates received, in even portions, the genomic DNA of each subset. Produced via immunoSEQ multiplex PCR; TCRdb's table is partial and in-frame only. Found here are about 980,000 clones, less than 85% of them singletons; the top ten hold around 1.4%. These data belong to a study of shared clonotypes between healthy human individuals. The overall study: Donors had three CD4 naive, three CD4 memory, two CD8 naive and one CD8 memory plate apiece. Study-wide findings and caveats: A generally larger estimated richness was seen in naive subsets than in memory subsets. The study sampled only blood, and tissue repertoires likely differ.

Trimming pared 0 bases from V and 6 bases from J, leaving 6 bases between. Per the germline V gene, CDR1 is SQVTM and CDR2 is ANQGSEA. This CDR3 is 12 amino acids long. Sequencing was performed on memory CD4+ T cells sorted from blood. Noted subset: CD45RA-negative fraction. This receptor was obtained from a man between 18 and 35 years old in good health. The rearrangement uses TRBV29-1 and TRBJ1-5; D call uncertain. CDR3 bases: TGCAGCGTTGAAGATCGGGGTCAGCCCCAGCATTTT. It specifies CSVEDRGQPQHF.